This is a list of T cell receptor beta chains from one sample in a study of blood T cell repertoires in COVID-19. Sequencing was performed with immunoSEQ multiplex PCR; in TCRdb, only in-frame clones are kept and a portion is missing. The sample yields about 160,000 clones, approximately 90% seen once. The sequenced sample was peripheral blood. These receptors were obtained from a woman aged 55-70 years with active or convalescent COVID-19. The CDR3 runs from the conserved cysteine through the conserved F or W. A D gene is named only where the DNA matches it firmly. Some rows have no size entry. The others give once, few or many, or a class for an expanded clone.

TRBV10-3	TRBD1	TRBJ2-7	-	TGTGCCATCAGTGGTTCCCCGAGACAGGGCGTTTACGAGCAGTACTTC	CAISGSPRQGVYEQYF
TRBV24-1	-	TRBJ2-5	-	TGTGCCACCAGCACAGGGAAACGAGAGACCCAGTACTTC	CATSTGKRETQYF
TRBV11-3	TRBD1	TRBJ1-6	-	TGTGCCAGCAGCTGGGGACAGGGGGCTTCACCCCTCCACTTT	CASSWGQGASPLHF
TRBV7-3	TRBD1	TRBJ2-3	-	TGTGCCAGCAGCCCGCGGACAGGGGGCACAGATACGCAGTATTTT	CASSPRTGGTDTQYF
TRBV20-1	TRBD1	TRBJ2-7	once	TGCAGTGCAGAGGACAGGGGCGAGCAGTACTTC	CSAEDRGEQYF
TRBV5-8	TRBD1	TRBJ1-5	-	TGTGCCAGCCGTTCCGGACAGGGGAACAATCAGCCCCAGCATTTT	CASRSGQGNNQPQHF
TRBV30	-	TRBJ1-1	-	TGTGCCTGGAGTGAAACAGGGAGAAGGACTGAAGCTTTCTTT	CAWSETGRRTEAFF
TRBV7-3	TRBD1	TRBJ1-1	-	TGTGCCAGCAGCGCTCAGACAGGGACGAACACTGAAGCTTTCTTT	CASSAQTGTNTEAFF
TRBV7-9	TRBD1	TRBJ1-2	-	TGTGCCAGCAGCTTCCGGGACAGCTATGGCTACACCTTC	CASSFRDSYGYTF
TRBV6-4	-	TRBJ1-4	-	TGTGCCAGCACGGTTAAGCGGACAACTAATGAAAAACTGTTTTTT	CASTVKRTTNEKLFF
TRBV9	TRBD2	TRBJ2-2	few	TGTGCCAGCAGCTTGGGACTAGCGGTGGGCGGGGAGCTGTTTTTT	CASSLGLAVGGELFF
TRBV6-8	TRBD2	TRBJ2-3	-	TGTGCCAGCAGCCTTGGACTAGCGGGGGGTACCACAGATACGCAGTATTTT	CASSLGLAGGTTDTQYF
TRBV30	-	TRBJ1-5	-	TGTGCCTGGAGCCAGGGTGGTAATCAGCCCCAGCATTTT	CAWSQGGNQPQHF
TRBV2	-	TRBJ1-5	-	TGTGCCAGCAACCGCAGGGGCCAGCCCCAGCATTTT	CASNRRGQPQHF
TRBV11-2	-	TRBJ1-2	once	TGTGCCAGCAGCCTACAGGGATCCTATGGCTACACCTTC	CASSLQGSYGYTF
TRBV4-1	TRBD2	TRBJ2-1	-	TGCGCCAGCAGCCAGGGTAGCGGGGGGGCTAATGAGCAGTTCTTC	CASSQGSGGANEQFF
TRBV11-2	-	TRBJ2-1	-	TGTGCCAGCAGTTCTCAGGGGATTGAGCAGTTCTTC	CASSSQGIEQFF
TRBV5-1	-	TRBJ1-2	-	TGCGCCAGCAGCGGCGCGGGGGGTGGTGGCTACACCTTC	CASSGAGGGGYTF
TRBV18	-	TRBJ1-5	-	TGTGCCAGCTCACCAAGACATAATAGCAATCAGCCCCAGCATTTT	CASSPRHNSNQPQHF
TRBV4-3	TRBD1	TRBJ1-4	-	TGCGCCAGCAGCCCTGGGGACAGAAACAATGAAAAACTGTTTTTT	CASSPGDRNNEKLFF
TRBV2	-	TRBJ1-4	-	TGTGCCAGCAGAGTTGGACGAGGGTCTAATGAAAAACTGTTTTTT	CASRVGRGSNEKLFF
TRBV30	-	TRBJ2-1	-	TGTGCCTGGAGTGAGGCAGGCCTGGTCAATGAGCAGTTCTTC	CAWSEAGLVNEQFF
TRBV4-3	-	TRBJ2-7	-	TGCGCCAGCAGCCAAGATCTGCCTACGAGATGGATAAGTAACTACGTGAAGTACTTC	CASSQDLPTRWISNYVKYF
TRBV29-1	-	TRBJ1-1	-	TGCAGCGCCCTGATCGACGGACTAAACACTGAAGCTTTCTTT	CSALIDGLNTEAFF
TRBV7-2	-	TRBJ2-1	-	TGTGCCGCGGCTAGATTCGATGAGCAGTTCTTC	CAAARFDEQFF
TRBV4-1	TRBD1	TRBJ1-2	-	TGCGCCAGCAGCGCACCTGGACAGGCGCACTATGGCTACACCTTC	CASSAPGQAHYGYTF
TRBV7-9	-	TRBJ2-4	-	TGTGCCAGCAGCTTAGTTTTCGACCGACTAGCCAAAAACATTCAGTACTTC	CASSLVFDRLAKNIQYF
TRBV3-1/TRBV3-2	TRBD2	TRBJ2-1	-	TGTGCCAGCAGCAGAGGACTAGCGGGGGTTAAGAATGAGCAGTTCTTC	CASSRGLAGVKNEQFF
TRBV13	TRBD2	TRBJ2-3	-	TGTGCCAGCAGCTTAGGACTAGCGGGGGGTCTCCGGAATACGCAGTATTTT	CASSLGLAGGLRNTQYF
TRBV11-2	-	TRBJ1-1	-	TGTGCCAGCAGCTTAGCGGGAGGCGCCGAAGCTTTCTTT	CASSLAGGAEAFF
TRBV9	-	TRBJ1-2	-	TGTGCCAGCAGCGTGTCGGGAGGGTATGGCTACACCTTC	CASSVSGGYGYTF
TRBV29-1	TRBD1	TRBJ2-5	-	TGCAGCGCCGGACAGGGGGCCGGGGAGACCCAGTACTTC	CSAGQGAGETQYF